The sample holds many counts of the clone carrying this TCR beta chain. Primers used in a second PCR of roughly 6 to 11 cycles were a sample-barcoded 5' primer and a J-beta primer mix. TCRdb called the 5' RACE reads again in MiXCR, with one record for every CDR3 protein. This sample carries fewer than 950,000 distinct CDR3 sequences, roughly 34% of them seen once, and the ten largest clones take approximately 12%. These data are taken from a study of blood T cells in healthy people across ages. Sequencing was carried out using blood. The sequence came from a man aged 18 to 29 in good health.

The CDR3 region is CASSTIRQGNYGYTF. Here the CDR3 DNA reads TGTGCCAGCAGCACAATTAGACAGGGAAACTATGGCTACACCTTC. The chain employs TRBV28 and TRBJ1-2; 7 bases map to TRBD1. Looked up from germline, CDR1 is MDHEN and CDR2 is SYDVKM. Losses at the gene ends were 6 bases for V and 2 bases for J; bases not matched to a gene: 9. The CDR3 has 15 residues.